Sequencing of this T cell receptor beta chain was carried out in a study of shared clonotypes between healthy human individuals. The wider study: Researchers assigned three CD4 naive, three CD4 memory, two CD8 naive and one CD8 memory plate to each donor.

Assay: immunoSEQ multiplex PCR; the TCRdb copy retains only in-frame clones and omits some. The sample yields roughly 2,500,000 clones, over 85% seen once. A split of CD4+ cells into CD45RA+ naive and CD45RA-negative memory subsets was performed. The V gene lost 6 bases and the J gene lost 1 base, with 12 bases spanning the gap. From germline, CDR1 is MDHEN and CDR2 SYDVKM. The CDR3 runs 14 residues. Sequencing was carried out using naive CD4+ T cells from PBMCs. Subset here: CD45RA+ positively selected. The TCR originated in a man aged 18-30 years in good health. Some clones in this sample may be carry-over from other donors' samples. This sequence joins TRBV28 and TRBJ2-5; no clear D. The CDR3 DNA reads TGTGCCAGCAGCAACACGGGTTCCCAAGAGACCCAGTACTTC. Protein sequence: CASSNTGSQETQYF.